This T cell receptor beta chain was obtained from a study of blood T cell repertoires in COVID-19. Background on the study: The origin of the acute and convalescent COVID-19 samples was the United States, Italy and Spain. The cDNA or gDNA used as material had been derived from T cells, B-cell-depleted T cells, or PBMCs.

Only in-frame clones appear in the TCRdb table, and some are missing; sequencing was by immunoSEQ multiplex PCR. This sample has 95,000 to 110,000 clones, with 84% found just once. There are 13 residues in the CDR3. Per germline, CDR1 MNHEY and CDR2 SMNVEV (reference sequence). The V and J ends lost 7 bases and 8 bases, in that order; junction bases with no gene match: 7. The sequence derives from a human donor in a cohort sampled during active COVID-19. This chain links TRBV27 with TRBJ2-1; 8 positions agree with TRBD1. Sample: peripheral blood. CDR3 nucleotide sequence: TGTGCCAGCATCCGGGCAGGGGGCCATGAGCAGTTCTTC. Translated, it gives CASIRAGGHEQFF.